Sequencing of this TCR beta chain was carried out in a study of Graves' ophthalmopathy and Graves' hyperthyroidism. Using RNA transcripts, the TCR beta CDR3 regions were amplified. The first-round RT-PCR employed HTBI primers together with the Qiagen OneStep RT-PCR kit. A multiplex PCR was then performed as the second round. In TCRdb, the multiplex PCR reads were re-called with MiXCR into one record per CDR3 protein. The sample lists approximately 540,000 distinct CDR3 sequences, approximately 35% occurring once. Pregnant or lactating patients and those with other autoimmune diseases or uncontrolled infections were excluded. This clonotype was detected once. This CDR3 is 17 amino acids long. Germline CDR1 is SEHNR and CDR2 is FQNEAQ (reference sequence). The J segment lost 1 base and the V segment lost 5 bases, leaving 9 bases of the junction unmatched.

The source is an adult man with Graves' hyperthyroidism. Sequencing input: peripheral blood or thyroid tissue (not recorded which). This sequence joins TRBV7-9 and TRBJ1-5; 9 bases agree with TRBD1. CDR3 sequence reads: CASSSGQGQWSNQPQHF. The CDR3 nucleotides read TGTGCCAGCAGCAGCGGACAGGGGCAATGGAGCAATCAGCCCCAGCATTTT.